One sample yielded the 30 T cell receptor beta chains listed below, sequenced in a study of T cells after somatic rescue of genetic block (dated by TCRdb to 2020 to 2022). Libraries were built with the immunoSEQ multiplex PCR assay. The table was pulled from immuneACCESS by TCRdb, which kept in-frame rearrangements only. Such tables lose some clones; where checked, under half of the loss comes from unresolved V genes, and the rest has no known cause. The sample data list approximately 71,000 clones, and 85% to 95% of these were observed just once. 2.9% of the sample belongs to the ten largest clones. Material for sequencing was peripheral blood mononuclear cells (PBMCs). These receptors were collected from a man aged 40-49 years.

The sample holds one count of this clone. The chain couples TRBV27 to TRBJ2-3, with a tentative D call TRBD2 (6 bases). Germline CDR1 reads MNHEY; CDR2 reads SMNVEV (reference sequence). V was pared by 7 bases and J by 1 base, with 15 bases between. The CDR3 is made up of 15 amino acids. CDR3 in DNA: TGTGCCAGCACTATAAATGGACTACGCACAGATACGCAGTATTTT. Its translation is CASTINGLRTDTQYF.

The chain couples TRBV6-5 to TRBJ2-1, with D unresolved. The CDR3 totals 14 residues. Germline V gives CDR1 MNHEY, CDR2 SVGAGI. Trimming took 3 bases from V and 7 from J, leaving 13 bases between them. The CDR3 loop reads CASSYGGRGNEQFF. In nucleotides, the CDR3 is TGTGCCAGCAGTTATGGTGGGCGTGGGAATGAGCAGTTCTTC.

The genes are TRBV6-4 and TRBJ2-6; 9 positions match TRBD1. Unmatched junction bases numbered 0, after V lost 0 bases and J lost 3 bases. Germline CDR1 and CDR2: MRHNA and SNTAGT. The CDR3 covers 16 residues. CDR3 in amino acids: CASSDSTGGGANVLTF. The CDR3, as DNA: TGTGCCAGCAGTGACTCGACAGGGGGTGGGGCCAACGTCCTGACTTTC.

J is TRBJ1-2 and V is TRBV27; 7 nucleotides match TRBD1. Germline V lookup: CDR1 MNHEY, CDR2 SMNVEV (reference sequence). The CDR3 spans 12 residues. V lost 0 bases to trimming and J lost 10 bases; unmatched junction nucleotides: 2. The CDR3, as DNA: TGTGCCAGCAGTTTATCTGGACAGGTCTACACCTTC. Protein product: CASSLSGQVYTF.

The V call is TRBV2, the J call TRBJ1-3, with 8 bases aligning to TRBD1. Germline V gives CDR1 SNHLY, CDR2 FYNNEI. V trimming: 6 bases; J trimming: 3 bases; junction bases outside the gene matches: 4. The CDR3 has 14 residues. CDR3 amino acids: CASRGTGIGNTIYF. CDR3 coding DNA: TGTGCCAGCAGGGGGACAGGAATTGGAAACACCATATATTTT.

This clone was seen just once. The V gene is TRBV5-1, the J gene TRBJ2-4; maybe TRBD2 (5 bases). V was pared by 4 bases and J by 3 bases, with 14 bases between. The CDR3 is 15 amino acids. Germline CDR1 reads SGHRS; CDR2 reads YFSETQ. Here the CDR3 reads CASSPPVRDKNIQYF. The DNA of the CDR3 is TGCGCCAGCAGCCCGCCCGTGAGGGACAAAAACATTCAGTACTTC.

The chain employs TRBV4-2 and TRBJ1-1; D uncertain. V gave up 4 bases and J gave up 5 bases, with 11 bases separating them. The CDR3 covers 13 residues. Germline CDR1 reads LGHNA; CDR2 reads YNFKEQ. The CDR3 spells CASSPVGDTEAFF. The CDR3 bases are TGTGCCAGCAGCCCCGTCGGGGATACTGAAGCTTTCTTT.

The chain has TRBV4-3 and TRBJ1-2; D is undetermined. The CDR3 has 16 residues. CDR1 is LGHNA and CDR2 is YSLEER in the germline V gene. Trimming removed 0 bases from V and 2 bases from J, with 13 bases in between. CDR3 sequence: CASSQEWRRTNYGYTF. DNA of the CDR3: TGCGCCAGCAGCCAAGAGTGGCGCAGGACGAACTATGGCTACACCTTC.

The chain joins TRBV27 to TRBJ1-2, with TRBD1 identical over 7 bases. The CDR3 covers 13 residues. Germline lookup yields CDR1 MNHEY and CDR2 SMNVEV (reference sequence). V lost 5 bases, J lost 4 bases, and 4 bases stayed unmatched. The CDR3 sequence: CASSEGAPYGYTF. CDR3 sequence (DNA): TGTGCCAGCAGTGAGGGGGCTCCCTATGGCTACACCTTC.

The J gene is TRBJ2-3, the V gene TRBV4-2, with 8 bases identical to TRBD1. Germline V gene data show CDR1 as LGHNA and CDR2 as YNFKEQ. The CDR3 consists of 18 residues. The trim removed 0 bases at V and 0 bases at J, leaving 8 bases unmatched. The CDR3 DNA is TGTGCCAGCAGCCAAGATCCAGGACAGGGCCCTAGCACAGATACGCAGTATTTT. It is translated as CASSQDPGQGPSTDTQYF.

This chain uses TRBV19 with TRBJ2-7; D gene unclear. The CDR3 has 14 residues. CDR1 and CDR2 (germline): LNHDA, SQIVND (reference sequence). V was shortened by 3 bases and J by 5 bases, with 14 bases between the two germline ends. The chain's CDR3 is CASSMFRTNDEQYF. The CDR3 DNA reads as TGTGCCAGTAGTATGTTCAGAACCAACGACGAGCAGTACTTC.

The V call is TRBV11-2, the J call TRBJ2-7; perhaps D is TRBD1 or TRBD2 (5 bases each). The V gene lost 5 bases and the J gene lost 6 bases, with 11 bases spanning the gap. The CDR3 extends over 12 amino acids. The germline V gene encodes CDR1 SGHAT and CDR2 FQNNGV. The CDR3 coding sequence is TGTGCCAGCAGCATGGGACGGATCGAGCAGTACTTC. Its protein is CASSMGRIEQYF. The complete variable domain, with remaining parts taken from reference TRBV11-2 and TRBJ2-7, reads EAGVAQSPRYKIIEKRQSVAFWCNPISGHATLYWYQQILGQGPKLLIQFQNNGVVDDSQLPKDRFSAERLKGVDSTLKIQPAKLEDSAVYLCASSMGRIEQYFGPGTRLTVT.

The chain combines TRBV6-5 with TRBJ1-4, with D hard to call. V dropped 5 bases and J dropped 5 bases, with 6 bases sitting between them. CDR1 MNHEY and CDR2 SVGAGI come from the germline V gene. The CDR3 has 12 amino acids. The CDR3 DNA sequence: TGTGCCAGCAGTACCCAAAATGAAAAACTGTTTTTT. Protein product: CASSTQNEKLFF.

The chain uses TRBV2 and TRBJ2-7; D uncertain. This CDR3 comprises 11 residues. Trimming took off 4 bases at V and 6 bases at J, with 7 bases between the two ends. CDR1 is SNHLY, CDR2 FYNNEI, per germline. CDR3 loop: CASSVWSEQYF. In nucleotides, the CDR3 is TGTGCCAGCAGTGTTTGGTCCGAGCAGTACTTC. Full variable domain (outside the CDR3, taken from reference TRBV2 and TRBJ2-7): EPEVTQTPSHQVTQMGQEVILRCVPISNHLYFYWYRQILGQKVEFLVSFYNNEISEKSEIFDDQFSVERPDGSNFTLKIRSTKLEDSAMYFCASSVWSEQYFGPGTRLTVT.

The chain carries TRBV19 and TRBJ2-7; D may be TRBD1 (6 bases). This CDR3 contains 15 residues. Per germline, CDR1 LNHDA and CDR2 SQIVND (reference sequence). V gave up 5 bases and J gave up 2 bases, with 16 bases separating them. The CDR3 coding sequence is TGTGCCAGTAGTGCCAGACAGGACGGTACCTACGAGCAGTACTTC. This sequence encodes CASSARQDGTYEQYF.

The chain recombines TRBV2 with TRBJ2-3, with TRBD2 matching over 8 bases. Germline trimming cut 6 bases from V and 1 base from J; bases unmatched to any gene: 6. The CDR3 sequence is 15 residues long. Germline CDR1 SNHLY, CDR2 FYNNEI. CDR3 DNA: TGTGCCAGCAGCGGGTGGCGGGGGGGCACAGATACGCAGTATTTT. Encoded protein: CASSGWRGGTDTQYF. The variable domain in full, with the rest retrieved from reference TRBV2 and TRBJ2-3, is EPEVTQTPSHQVTQMGQEVILRCVPISNHLYFYWYRQILGQKVEFLVSFYNNEISEKSEIFDDQFSVERPDGSNFTLKIRSTKLEDSAMYFCASSGWRGGTDTQYFGPGTRLTVL.

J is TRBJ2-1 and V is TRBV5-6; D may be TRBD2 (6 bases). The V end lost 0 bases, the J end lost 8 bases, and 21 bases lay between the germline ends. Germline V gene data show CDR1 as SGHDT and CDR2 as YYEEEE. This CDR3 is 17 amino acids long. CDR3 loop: CASSLAGDSPYWDEQFF. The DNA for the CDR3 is TGTGCCAGCAGCTTGGCCGGGGACTCCCCCTACTGGGATGAGCAGTTCTTC.

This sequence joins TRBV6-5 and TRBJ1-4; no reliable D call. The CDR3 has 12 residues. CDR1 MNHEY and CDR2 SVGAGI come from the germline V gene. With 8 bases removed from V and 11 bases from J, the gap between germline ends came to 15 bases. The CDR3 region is CASRSAGMKLFF. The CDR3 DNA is TGTGCCAGCCGATCCGCGGGGATGAAACTGTTTTTT.

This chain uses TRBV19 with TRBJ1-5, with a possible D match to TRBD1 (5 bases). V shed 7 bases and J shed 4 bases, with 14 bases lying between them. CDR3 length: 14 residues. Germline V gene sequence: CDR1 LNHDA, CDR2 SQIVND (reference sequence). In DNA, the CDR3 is TGTGCCAGTAACCCAACCGGGACGAATCAGCCCCAGCATTTT. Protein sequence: CASNPTGTNQPQHF. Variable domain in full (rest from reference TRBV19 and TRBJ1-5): DGGITQSPKYLFRKEGQNVTLSCEQNLNHDAMYWYRQDPGQGLRLIYYSQIVNDFQKGDIAEGYSVSREKKESFPLTVTSAQKNPTAFYLCASNPTGTNQPQHFGDGTRLSIL.

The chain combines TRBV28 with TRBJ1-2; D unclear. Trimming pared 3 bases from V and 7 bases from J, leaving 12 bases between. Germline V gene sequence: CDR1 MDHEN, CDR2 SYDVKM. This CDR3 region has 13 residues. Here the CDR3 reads CASSFGRTRGYTF. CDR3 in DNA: TGTGCCAGCAGTTTTGGCAGGACCCGTGGCTACACCTTC.

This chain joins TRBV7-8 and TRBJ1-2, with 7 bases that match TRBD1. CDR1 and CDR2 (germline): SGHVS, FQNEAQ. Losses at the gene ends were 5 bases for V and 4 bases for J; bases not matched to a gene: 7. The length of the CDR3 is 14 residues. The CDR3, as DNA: TGTGCCAGCAGCGTGGGCCGGACAGGCTATGGCTACACCTTC. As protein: CASSVGRTGYGYTF.

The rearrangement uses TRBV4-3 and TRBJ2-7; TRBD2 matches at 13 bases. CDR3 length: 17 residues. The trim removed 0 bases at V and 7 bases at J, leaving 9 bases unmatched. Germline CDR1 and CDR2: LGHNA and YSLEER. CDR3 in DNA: TGCGCCAGCAGCCAAGATACTAGCGGGAGGGCCCGGATAGAGCAGTACTTC. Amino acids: CASSQDTSGRARIEQYF.

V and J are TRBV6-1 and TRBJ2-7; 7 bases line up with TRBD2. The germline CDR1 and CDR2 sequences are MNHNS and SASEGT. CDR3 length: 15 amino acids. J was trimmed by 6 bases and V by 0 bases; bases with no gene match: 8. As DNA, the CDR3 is TGTGCCAGCAGTGAAGCAGCTATAGCTAGCGGCGAGCAGTACTTC. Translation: CASSEAAIASGEQYF.

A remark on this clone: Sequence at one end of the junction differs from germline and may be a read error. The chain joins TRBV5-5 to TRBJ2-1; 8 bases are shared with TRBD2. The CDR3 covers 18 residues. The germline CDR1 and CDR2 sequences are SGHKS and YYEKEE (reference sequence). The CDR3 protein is CASSQNLPAGTRDNEQFF. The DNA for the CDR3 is TGCGCCAGCAGCCAAAACCTCCCGGCCGGGACTAGAGACAATGAGCAGTTCTTC.

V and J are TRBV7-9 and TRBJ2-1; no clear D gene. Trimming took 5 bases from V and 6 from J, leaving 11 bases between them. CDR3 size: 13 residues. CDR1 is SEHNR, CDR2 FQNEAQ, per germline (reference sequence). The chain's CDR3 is CASSELWGNEQFF. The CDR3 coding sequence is TGTGCCAGCAGCGAGTTATGGGGCAATGAGCAGTTCTTC.

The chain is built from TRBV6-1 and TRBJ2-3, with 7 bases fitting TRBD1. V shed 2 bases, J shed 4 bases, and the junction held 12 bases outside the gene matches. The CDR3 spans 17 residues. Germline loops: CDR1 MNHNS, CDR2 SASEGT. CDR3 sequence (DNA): TGTGCCAGCAGTGAAAGGGGACAGATTAGGTCCGCAGATACGCAGTATTTT. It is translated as CASSERGQIRSADTQYF.

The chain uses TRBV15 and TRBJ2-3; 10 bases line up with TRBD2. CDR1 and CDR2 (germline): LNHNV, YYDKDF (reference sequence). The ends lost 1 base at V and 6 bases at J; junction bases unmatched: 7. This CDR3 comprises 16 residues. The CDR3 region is CATSRAERGGRDTQYF. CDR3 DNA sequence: TGTGCCACCAGCAGAGCCGAGCGGGGGGGCAGGGATACGCAGTATTTT. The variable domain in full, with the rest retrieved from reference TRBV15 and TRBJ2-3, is DAMVIQNPRYQVTQFGKPVTLSCSQTLNHNVMYWYQQKSSQAPKLLFHYYDKDFNNEADTPDNFQSRRPNTSFCFLDIRSPGLGDTAMYLCATSRAERGGRDTQYFGPGTRLTVL.

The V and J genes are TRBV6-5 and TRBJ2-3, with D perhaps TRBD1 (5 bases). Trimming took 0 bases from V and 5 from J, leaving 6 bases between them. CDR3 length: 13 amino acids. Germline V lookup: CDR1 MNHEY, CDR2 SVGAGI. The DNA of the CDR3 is TGTGCCAGCAGTTACTCCGACAGAGATACGCAGTATTTT. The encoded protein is CASSYSDRDTQYF.

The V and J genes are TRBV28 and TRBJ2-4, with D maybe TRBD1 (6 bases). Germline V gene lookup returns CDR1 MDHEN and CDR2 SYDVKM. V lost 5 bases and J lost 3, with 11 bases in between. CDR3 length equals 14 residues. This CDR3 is CASSPTGLKNIQYF. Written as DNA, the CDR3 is TGTGCCAGCAGTCCCACAGGGCTCAAAAACATTCAGTACTTC.

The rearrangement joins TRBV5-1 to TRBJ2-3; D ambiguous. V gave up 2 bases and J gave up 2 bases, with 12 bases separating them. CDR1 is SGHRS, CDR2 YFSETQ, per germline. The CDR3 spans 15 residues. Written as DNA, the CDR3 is TGCGCCAGCAGCTTCAGCGTCTATACCACAGATACGCAGTATTTT. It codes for CASSFSVYTTDTQYF.